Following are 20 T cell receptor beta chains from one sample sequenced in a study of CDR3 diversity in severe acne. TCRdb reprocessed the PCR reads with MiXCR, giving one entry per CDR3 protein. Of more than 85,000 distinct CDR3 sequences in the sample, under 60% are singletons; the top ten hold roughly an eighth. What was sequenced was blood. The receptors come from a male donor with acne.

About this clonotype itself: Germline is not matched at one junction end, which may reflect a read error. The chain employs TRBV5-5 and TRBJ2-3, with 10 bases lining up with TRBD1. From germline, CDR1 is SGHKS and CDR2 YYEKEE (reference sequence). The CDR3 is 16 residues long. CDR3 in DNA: TGCGCCAGCAGCCATAGACAGGGGGCTTCTTCAGATACGCAGTATTTT. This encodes CASSHRQGASSDTQYF.

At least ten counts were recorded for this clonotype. Here the CDR3 DNA reads TGTGCCAGCAGTTTAGCGGGAGGGCCCGAGCAGTACTTC. The encoded protein is CASSLAGGPEQYF. J is TRBJ2-7 and V is TRBV27; 9 bases match TRBD2. The V and J ends lost 2 bases and 6 bases, in that order; junction bases with no gene match: 2. This CDR3 comprises 13 residues. Germline CDR1 is MNHEY and CDR2 is SMNVEV (reference sequence).

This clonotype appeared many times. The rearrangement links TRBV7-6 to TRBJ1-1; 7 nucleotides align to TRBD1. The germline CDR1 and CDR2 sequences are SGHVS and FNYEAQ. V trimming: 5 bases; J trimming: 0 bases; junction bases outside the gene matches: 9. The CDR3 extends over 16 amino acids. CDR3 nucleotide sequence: TGTGCCAGCAGCCGAGGGACAGACCAGTTGAACACTGAAGCTTTCTTT. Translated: CASSRGTDQLNTEAFF.

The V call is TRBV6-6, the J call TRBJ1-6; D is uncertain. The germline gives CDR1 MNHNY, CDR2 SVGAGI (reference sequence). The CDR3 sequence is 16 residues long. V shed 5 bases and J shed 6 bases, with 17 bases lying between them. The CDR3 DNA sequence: TGTGCCAGCAGTCCGACCGGGCCAAGGGTTAATTCACCCCTCCACTTT. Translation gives CASSPTGPRVNSPLHF.

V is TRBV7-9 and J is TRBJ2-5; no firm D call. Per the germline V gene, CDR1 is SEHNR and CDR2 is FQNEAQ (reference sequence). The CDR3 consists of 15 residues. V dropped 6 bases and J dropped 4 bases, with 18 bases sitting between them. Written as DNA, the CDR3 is TGTGCCAGCAGTCCGATGCGTAGCCCGTCAGAGACCCAGTACTTC. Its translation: CASSPMRSPSETQYF. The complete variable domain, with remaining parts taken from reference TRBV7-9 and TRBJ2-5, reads DTGVSQNPRHKITKRGQNVTFRCDPISEHNRLYWYRQTLGQGPEFLTYFQNEAQLEKSRLLSDRFSAERPKGSFSTLEIQRTEQGDSAMYLCASSPMRSPSETQYFGPGTRLLVL.

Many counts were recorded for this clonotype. The CDR3 protein is CASSLSLSYEQYV. The CDR3 DNA follows: TGTGCCAGCAGCTTATCTCTCTCCTACGAGCAGTACGTC. The gene calls are TRBV7-3 and TRBJ2-7; D is unclear. Germline V lookup: CDR1 SGHTA, CDR2 FQGTGA. The CDR3 contains 13 residues. V lost 2 bases and J lost 0, with 5 bases in between.

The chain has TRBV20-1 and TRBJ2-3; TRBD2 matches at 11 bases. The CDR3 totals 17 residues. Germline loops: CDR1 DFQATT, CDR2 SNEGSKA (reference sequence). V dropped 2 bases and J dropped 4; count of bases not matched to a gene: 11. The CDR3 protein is CSARPTTSGSLSDTQYF. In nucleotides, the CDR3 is TGCAGTGCTAGACCTACTACTAGCGGGAGTCTCTCAGATACGCAGTATTTT.

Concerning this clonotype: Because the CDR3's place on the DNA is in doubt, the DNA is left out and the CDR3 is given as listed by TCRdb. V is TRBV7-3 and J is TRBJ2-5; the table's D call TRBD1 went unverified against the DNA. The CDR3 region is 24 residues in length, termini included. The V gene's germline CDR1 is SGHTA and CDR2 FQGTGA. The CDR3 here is CASSLGAVNTEAFFGQGGGETQYF.

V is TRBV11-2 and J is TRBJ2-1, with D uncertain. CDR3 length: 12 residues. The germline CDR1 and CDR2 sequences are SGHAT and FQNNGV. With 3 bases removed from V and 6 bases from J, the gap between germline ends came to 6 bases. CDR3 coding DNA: TGTGCCAGCAGCTTGAGGACCAATGAGCAGTTCTTC. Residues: CASSLRTNEQFF.

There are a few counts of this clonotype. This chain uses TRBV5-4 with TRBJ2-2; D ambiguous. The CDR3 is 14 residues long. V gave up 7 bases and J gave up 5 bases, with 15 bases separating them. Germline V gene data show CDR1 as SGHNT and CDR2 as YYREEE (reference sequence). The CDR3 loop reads CASRAMLSTGELFF. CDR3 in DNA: TGTGCCAGCCGGGCTATGTTAAGTACCGGGGAGCTGTTTTTT.

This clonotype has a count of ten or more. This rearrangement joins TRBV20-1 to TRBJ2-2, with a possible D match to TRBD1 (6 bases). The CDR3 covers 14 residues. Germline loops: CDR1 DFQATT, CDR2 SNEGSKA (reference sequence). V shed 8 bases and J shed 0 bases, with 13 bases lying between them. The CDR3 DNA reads TGCAGTACTCCGGGACATCCGAACACCGGGGAGCTGTTTTTT. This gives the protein CSTPGHPNTGELFF.

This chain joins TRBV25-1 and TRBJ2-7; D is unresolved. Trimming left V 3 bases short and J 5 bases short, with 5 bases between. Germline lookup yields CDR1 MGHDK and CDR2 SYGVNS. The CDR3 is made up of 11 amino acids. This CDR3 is CASSEGDEQYF. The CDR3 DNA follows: TGTGCCAGCAGTGAGGGCGACGAGCAGTACTTC.

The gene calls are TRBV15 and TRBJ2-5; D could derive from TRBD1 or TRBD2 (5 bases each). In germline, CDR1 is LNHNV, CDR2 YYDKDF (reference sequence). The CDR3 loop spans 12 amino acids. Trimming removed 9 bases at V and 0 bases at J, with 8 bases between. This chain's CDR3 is CATGEYQETQYF. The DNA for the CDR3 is TGTGCCACGGGGGAGTACCAAGAGACCCAGTACTTC.

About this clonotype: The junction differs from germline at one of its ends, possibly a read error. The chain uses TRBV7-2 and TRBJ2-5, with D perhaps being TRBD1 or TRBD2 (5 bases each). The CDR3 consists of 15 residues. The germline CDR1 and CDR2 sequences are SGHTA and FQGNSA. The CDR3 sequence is CASSPAVGDQEAQYF. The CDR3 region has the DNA TGTGCCAGCAGCCCAGCTGTGGGGGACCAAGAGGCCCAGTACTTC.

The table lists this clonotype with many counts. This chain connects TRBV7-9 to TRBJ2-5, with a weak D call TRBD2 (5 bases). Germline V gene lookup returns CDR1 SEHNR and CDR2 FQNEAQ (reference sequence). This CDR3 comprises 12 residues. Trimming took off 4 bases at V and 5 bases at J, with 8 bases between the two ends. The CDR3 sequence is CASSSWEETQYF. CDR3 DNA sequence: TGTGCCAGCAGCTCTTGGGAGGAGACCCAGTACTTC.

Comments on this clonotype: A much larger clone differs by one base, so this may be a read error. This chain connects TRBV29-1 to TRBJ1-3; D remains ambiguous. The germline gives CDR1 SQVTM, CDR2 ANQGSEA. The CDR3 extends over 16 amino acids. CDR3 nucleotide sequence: TGCAGCGTTGAAGATCGGGTCCCTTACTCTGGAAACGCCATATATTTT. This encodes CSVEDRVPYSGNAIYF.

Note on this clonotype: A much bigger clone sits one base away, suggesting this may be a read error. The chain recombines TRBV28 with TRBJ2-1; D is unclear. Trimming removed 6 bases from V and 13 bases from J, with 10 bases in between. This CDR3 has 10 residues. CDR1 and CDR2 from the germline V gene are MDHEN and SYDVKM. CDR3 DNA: TGTGCCAGCAGCCAAGAGACCCAGTTCTTC. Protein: CASSQETQFF.

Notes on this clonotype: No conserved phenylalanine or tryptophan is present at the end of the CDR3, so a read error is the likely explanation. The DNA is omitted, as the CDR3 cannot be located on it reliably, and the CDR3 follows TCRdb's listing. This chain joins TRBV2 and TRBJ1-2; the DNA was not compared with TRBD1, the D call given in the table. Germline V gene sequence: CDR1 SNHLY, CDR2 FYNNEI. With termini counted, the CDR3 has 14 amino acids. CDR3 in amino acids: CASRDAGRDKETPY.

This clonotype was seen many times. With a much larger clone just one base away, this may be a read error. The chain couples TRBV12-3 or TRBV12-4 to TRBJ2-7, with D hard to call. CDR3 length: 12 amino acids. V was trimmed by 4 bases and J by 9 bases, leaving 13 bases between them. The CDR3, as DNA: TGTGCCAGCAGTTCCTGCTGGGGATTGCAGTACTTC. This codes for CASSSCWGLQYF.

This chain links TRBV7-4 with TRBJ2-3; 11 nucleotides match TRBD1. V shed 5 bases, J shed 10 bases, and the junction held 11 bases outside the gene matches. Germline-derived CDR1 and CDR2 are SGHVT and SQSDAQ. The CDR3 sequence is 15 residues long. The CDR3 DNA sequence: TGTGCCAGCAGCCTCGGGGACAGGGGGACGCTTCCGCAGTATTTT. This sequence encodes CASSLGDRGTLPQYF.